This is a list of T cell receptor beta chains from one sample in a study of blood T cells in healthy people across ages. Using its own MiXCR run on the 5' RACE reads, TCRdb lists one record per CDR3 protein. Among about 800,000 distinct CDR3 sequences listed, around a quarter were seen once. The data also belong to a second study, concerning T cells of mothers and their children.

The specimen was blood. The receptors stem from a boy aged 10-17 years in good health. Both conserved end residues are part of each CDR3.

CDR3	V	J
CASNVGGVLSNQPQHF	TRBV28	TRBJ1-5
CASIEGGTTDTQYF	TRBV2	TRBJ2-3
CSARDHAEETQYF	TRBV20-1	TRBJ2-5
CAWGLGGAYEQYF	TRBV30	TRBJ2-7
CSADGRGTATDEQFF	TRBV29-1	NA
CASTKGGLTTDTQYF	TRBV5-5	TRBJ2-3
CASSFGQVINQPQHF	TRBV12-3/TRBV12-4	TRBJ1-5
CASSWEWNYEQYF	TRBV6-2/TRBV6-3	NA
CASSPPQGVGAFF	TRBV28	TRBJ1-1
CSAWGPTYEQYF	TRBV20-1	NA
CASSVDEGAVGYTF	TRBV9	TRBJ1-2
CASSQDTSGRTNNEQFF	TRBV4-2	NA
CASSQPGQGRRYEQYF	TRBV4-1	NA
CASSGQRGSTGELFF	TRBV7-3	TRBJ2-2
CAWSPGTGGFGQPQHF	TRBV30	TRBJ1-5
CASSQELMRADYGYTF	TRBV4-3	TRBJ1-2
CASSSQVGRSGANVLTF	TRBV6-2/TRBV6-3	TRBJ2-6
CASSAGTLGADTQYF	TRBV5-5	TRBJ2-3
CASRPTGFGANVLTF	TRBV12-3/TRBV12-4	TRBJ2-6
CASKAGLEETQYF	TRBV7-8	TRBJ2-5
CASSHGTVEGYEQYF	TRBV6-2/TRBV6-3	TRBJ2-7
CASSYASDYEQYF	TRBV6-6	NA
CASSPAGEPLYEQYF	TRBV6-2/TRBV6-3	TRBJ2-7
CASSWDRVSDTQYF	TRBV5-6	TRBJ2-3
CASSSPGTSGSRTYNEQFF	TRBV7-6	TRBJ2-1
CASSHIAGPINQPQHF	TRBV3-1	TRBJ1-5
CASSSRGATWADQPQHF	TRBV12-3/TRBV12-4	TRBJ1-5
CANSLSMDSYEQYF	TRBV27	NA
CASSGSGAETQYF	TRBV7-9	TRBJ2-5
CASSYLSVGQKNYGYTF	TRBV6-5	TRBJ1-2
CASSIRDTLAKNIQYF	TRBV19	TRBJ2-4
CASSPLPGKQTYGYTF	TRBV5-1	TRBJ1-2
CASSAGLDYTDTQYF	TRBV9	TRBJ2-3
CASSLVRGSPSGANVLTF	TRBV7-8	TRBJ2-6
CSVLDRDRTGELFF	TRBV29-1	TRBJ2-2
CASSGGGTSPLHF	TRBV9	TRBJ1-6
CASTSEDRLNSYEQYF	TRBV12-3/TRBV12-4	TRBJ2-7
CATSDSPLDRAYGTQYF	TRBV24-1	TRBJ2-5
CASSPPSLEKLFF	TRBV7-9	TRBJ1-4
CSHNSGTGGDNEQFF	TRBV29-1	TRBJ2-1
CASSSTGRVMNEQFF	TRBV5-1	TRBJ2-1
CASSPTTGAGGAETQYF	TRBV5-1	TRBJ2-5